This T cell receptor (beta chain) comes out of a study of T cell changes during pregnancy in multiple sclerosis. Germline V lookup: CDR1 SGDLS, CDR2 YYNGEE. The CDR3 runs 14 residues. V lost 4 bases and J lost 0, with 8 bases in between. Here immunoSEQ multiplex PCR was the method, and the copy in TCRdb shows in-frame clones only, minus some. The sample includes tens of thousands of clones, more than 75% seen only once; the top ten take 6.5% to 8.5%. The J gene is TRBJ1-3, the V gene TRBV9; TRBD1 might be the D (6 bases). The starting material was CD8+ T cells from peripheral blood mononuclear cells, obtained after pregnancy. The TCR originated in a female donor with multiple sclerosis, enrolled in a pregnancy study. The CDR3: CASSPGDSGNTIYF. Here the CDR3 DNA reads TGTGCCAGCAGCCCAGGGGACTCTGGAAACACCATATATTTT.